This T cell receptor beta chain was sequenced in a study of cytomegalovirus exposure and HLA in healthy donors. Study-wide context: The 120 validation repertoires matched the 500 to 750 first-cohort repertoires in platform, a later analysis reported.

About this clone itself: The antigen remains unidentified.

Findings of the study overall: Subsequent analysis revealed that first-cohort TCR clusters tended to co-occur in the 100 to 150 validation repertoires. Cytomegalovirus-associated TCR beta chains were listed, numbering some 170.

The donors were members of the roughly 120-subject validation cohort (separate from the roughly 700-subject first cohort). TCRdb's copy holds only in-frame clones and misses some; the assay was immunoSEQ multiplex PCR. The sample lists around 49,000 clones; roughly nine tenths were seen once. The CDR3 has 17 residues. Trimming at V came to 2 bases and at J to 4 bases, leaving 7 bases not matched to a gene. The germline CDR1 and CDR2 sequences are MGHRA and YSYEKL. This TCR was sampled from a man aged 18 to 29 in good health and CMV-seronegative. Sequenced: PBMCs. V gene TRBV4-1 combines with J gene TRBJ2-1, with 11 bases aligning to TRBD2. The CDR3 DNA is TGCGCCAGCAGCCAACTAATAGCGGGAGGGACTTACAATGAGCAGTTCTTC. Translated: CASSQLIAGGTYNEQFF.